Included here is one T cell receptor beta chain sequence, with context. This receptor's antigen is unknown. Qualities for individual bases were not recorded, and no much larger clone is one base off. The CDR3, from cysteine to phenylalanine, totals 15 residues. Only the CDR3 DNA stays, 45 bases, in frame from base 1. Trimming takes 4 bases from V and 7 bases from J, and the germline ends sit 19 bases apart. From the germline V gene (reference sequence), CDR1 is MNHNY and CDR2 is SVGAGI. This sample stems from a study of control samples from healthy donors and cancer patients (dated by TCRdb to 2020 to 2021). The library was obtained by the immunoSEQ multiplex PCR assay. Not all clones reach the TCRdb copy of this immuneACCESS table, which keeps in-frame sequences only. Checked studies attribute under half of the gap to unresolved V genes and leave the rest unexplained. This sample is represented by approximately 74,000 clones; over 90% of them were singletons. The top ten constitute 2.8% of the sample.

Input material: blood. This receptor was taken from a woman aged 30 to 39 in good health. The sequence links TRBV6-6 to TRBJ1-1; the best D guess is TRBD1, with 5 bases matching. In nucleotide form, the sequence is TGTGCCAGCAGTTTCCCTGCAGGGAAAGAGGATGAAGCTTTCTTT. Translated, it gives CASSFPAGKEDEAFF.